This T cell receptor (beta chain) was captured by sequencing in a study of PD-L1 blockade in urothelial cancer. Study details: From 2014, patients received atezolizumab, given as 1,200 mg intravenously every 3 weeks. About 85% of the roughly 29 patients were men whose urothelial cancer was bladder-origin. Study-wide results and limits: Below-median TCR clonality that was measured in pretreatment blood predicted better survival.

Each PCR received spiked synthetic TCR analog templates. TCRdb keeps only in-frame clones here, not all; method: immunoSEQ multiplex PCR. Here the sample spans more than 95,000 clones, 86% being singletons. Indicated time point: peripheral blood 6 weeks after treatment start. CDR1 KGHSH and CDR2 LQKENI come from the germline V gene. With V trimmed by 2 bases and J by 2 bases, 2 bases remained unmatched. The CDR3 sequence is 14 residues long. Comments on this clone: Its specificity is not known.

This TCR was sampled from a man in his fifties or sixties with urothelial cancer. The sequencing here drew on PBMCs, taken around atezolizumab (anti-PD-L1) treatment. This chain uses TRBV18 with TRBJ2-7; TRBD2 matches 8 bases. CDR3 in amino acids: CASSPDGRAYEQYF. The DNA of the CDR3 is TGTGCCAGCTCACCAGACGGGAGGGCCTACGAGCAGTACTTC. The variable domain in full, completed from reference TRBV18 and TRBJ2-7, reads NAGVMQNPRHLVRRRGQEARLRCSPMKGHSHVYWYRQLPEEGLKFMVYLQKENIIDESGMPKERFSAEFPKEGPSILRIQQVVRGDSAAYFCASSPDGRAYEQYFGPGTRLTVT.